These T cell receptor beta chains were read from a single sample in a study of blood T cells in healthy people across ages. TCRdb fed the 5' RACE reads into MiXCR, producing one record per CDR3 protein. This table has around 1,900,000 distinct CDR3 sequences, around 40% appearing once. Sequencing was performed on blood. The receptors originated from a human donor in good health. The CDR3 runs from the conserved cysteine through the conserved F or W. D genes are given only for firm matches. The listing skips clone size in some rows; elsewhere it reads once, few, many or a size class.

>TRBJ2-4|TRBD1|NA|TRBV4-3
TGCGCCAGCAGCCAAGGGTACGGGACAGACAAAAACATTCAGTACTTC
CASSQGYGTDKNIQYF
>TRBJ2-1|TRBD2|few|TRBV6-5
TGTGCCAGCAAGGAAGCGGGGGGGCTTAATGAGCAGTTCTTC
CASKEAGGLNEQFF
>TRBJ1-1|NA|few|TRBV29-1
TGCAGCCCGACAACCCAAAGGGGGACTGAAGCTTTCTTT
CSPTTQRGTEAFF
>TRBJ2-5|NA|few|TRBV7-9
TGTGCCAGCAGAGGGTTGGCCTACGGGCAGTACTTC
CASRGLAYGQYF
>TRBJ2-7|TRBD1|few|TRBV4-1
TGCGCCAGCAGGAACTCCCGGGACAGCCGATACTACGAGCAGTACTTC
CASRNSRDSRYYEQYF
>TRBJ2-3|NA|NA|TRBV20-1
TGCAGTGCTGAGGTTATGGGCACAGATACGCAGTATTTT
CSAEVMGTDTQYF
>TRBJ1-5|NA|few|TRBV4-1
TGCGCCAGCAGCCGAGAGTCTGGCGGTAATCAGCCCCAGCATTTT
CASSRESGGNQPQHF
>TRBJ1-6|NA|few|TRBV7-2
TGTGCCAGCAGCCCAGGACCCAGTTCACCCCTCCACTTT
CASSPGPSSPLHF
>TRBJ1-2|NA|few|TRBV6-6
TGTGCCACCATCGGCGGGTCCTTTCTTTGGGGCTACACCTTC
CATIGGSFLWGYTF
>TRBJ2-6|TRBD1|NA|TRBV20-1
TGCAGTGCTCCCTCGAGGGGGACAGGGTCCTCTGGGGCCAACGTCCTGACTTTC
CSAPSRGTGSSGANVLTF
>TRBJ2-1|TRBD2|NA|TRBV5-6
TGTGCCAGCAACCCCCCGGGGGGGCCTTACAATGAGCAGTTCTTC
CASNPPGGPYNEQFF
>TRBJ1-2|NA|NA|TRBV18
TGTGCCAGCTCACCACCGGGTCTCTCGAGCTACACCTTC
CASSPPGLSSYTF
>TRBJ2-1|TRBD2|many|TRBV4-2
TGTGCCAGCGCGGAGCGGGGGGCCTACAATGAGCAGTTCTTC
CASAERGAYNEQFF
>TRBJ2-3|NA|NA|TRBV3-1
TGTGCCAGCAGCCAAGAGGGGGTCCCTACGCAGTATTTT
CASSQEGVPTQYF
>TRBJ2-7|NA|NA|TRBV15
TGTGCCACCGACTCGGGCCAGGAAGGGGGCTACGAGCAGTACTTC
CATDSGQEGGYEQYF
>TRBJ1-1|NA|few|TRBV29-1
TGCAGCGTTGTTTGGGGAGTCACTGAAGCTTTCTTT
CSVVWGVTEAFF
>TRBJ2-4|TRBD2|NA|TRBV3-1
TGTGCCAGCAGCCAAGATAGCGGGGGGGCGGGAGACACCCAGTACTTC
CASSQDSGGAGDTQYF
>TRBJ2-3|NA|NA|TRBV29-1
TGCAGCGTCTTACTGACAGGCACAGATACGCAGTATTTT
CSVLLTGTDTQYF
>TRBJ1-2|NA|NA|TRBV6-1
TGTGCCAGCAGGGCTGGAGGCCCCAACTATGGCTACACCTTC
CASRAGGPNYGYTF
>TRBJ1-2|NA|NA|TRBV7-2
TGTGCCAGCAGCTTCGATGTATTTTTTGGCTTCAACTATGGCTACACCTTC
CASSFDVFFGFNYGYTF
>TRBJ2-7|TRBD1|few|TRBV10-3
TGTGCCATCAGCCAAGACTCCGGGACAGCCTTCTACGAGCAGTACTTC
CAISQDSGTAFYEQYF
>TRBJ1-5|NA|few|TRBV2
TGTGCCAGCAGTGAAATCCAGGGCGGTCAGCCCCAGCATTTT
CASSEIQGGQPQHF
>TRBJ2-1|NA|few|TRBV20-1
TGCAGTGCTAAGCCATTAGCTATCCGGGTTGTAGATGAGCAGTTCTTC
CSAKPLAIRVVDEQFF
>TRBJ2-5|TRBD1|few|TRBV4-3
TGCGCCAGCAGCAAACTAACCGGACAGGAAGAGACCCAGTACTTC
CASSKLTGQEETQYF
>TRBJ2-2|TRBD1|NA|TRBV5-1
TGCGCCAGCAGCTCCCAACAGGGGGCGAGCACCGGGGAGCTGTTTTTT
CASSSQQGASTGELFF
>TRBJ2-1|NA|few|TRBV11-3
TGTGCCAGCAGGATGTCCGGGGAGCAGTTCTTC
CASRMSGEQFF
>TRBJ1-6|NA|few|TRBV5-1
TGCGCCAGCAGCTTGGAAGGTTCAACCCTCCACTTT
CASSLEGSTLHF
>TRBJ1-2|TRBD1|NA|TRBV5-5
TGTGCCAGGCGGCTTTCGGACAGGGACAGATTCCGGCAATTCTACGGCTACACCTTC
CARRLSDRDRFRQFYGYTF
>TRBJ1-5|NA|NA|TRBV4-3
TGCGCCAGCAGCCAAGAGTTAGGGGGAGGGCCCCAGCATTTT
CASSQELGGGPQHF
>TRBJ2-7|TRBD2|NA|TRBV11-3
TGTGCCAGCTCCCCCGGGAGGAACAATGAGCAGTACTTC
CASSPGRNNEQYF
>TRBJ2-3|NA|NA|TRBV20-1
TGCAGTGCTAGGTCCCATCCCGCGAACACAGATACGCAGTATTTT
CSARSHPANTDTQYF
>TRBJ2-1|NA|few|TRBV20-1
TGCAGTGCTAGAGGCCAGAGCTCCTACAATGAGCAGTTCTTC
CSARGQSSYNEQFF
>TRBJ2-4|TRBD2|NA|TRBV18
TGTGCCAGCTCACCACCTAGGGGAGCGGGGAACATAGACGGTGAGCAGTACTTC
CASSPPRGAGNIDGEQYF
>TRBJ1-2|NA|NA|TRBV7-2
TGTGCCAGCAGCTTCCCGACTAAGACAGGCACAGCTAACTATGGCTACACCTTC
CASSFPTKTGTANYGYTF
>TRBJ2-5|NA|NA|TRBV9
TGTGCCAGCAGCCCCCTAGAAGAACAAGAGACCCAGTACTTC
CASSPLEEQETQYF
>TRBJ2-3|TRBD2|NA|TRBV20-1
TGCAGTGCTAGGGTGTTTCTAGCGGACTTTCGGGTGGGTACGCAGTATTTT
CSARVFLADFRVGTQYF
>TRBJ2-7|NA|few|TRBV7-2
TGTGCCAGCAGCTTGGAGGGGCGGACGACGGTAGAGCAGTACTTC
CASSLEGRTTVEQYF
>TRBJ2-3|TRBD1|NA|TRBV7-8
TGTGCCAGTTTCGGTTGGGACAGGAGCACAGATACGCAGTATTTT
CASFGWDRSTDTQYF
>TRBJ2-7|TRBD1|NA|TRBV5-1
TGCGCCAGCAGCTTGGACGCGCGTAGTTGGGACAGGACCTACGAGCAGTACTTC
CASSLDARSWDRTYEQYF
>TRBJ2-7|TRBD1|NA|TRBV20-1
TGCAGTGCCGCGGACAGGAGCTCCTACGAGCAGTACTTC
CSAADRSSYEQYF
>TRBJ2-7|NA|NA|TRBV3-1
TGTGCCAGCAGCTGGGGGGAGGACGAGCAGTACTTC
CASSWGEDEQYF
>TRBJ2-3|NA|few|TRBV12-3/TRBV12-4
TGTGCCAGCAGTTTAGCGGTGGGGTCAGATACGCAGTATTTT
CASSLAVGSDTQYF
>TRBJ2-6|NA|NA|TRBV5-5
TGTGCCAGCAGCTTAACCGGGACCCCCTCTGGGGCCAACGTCCTGACTTTC
CASSLTGTPSGANVLTF
>TRBJ1-1|NA|NA|TRBV27
TGTGCCAGCAGTTTTCAGGGTGGGCCTGAAGCTTTCTTT
CASSFQGGPEAFF
>TRBJ2-6|NA|few|TRBV29-1
TGCAGCGTTCTTAGCTCTGGGGCCAACGTCCTGACTTTC
CSVLSSGANVLTF